The 31 T cell receptor beta chains below all came from one sample that was sequenced in a study of technical replicates of blood from a few donors. Repertoires were generated with immunoSEQ multiplex PCR, while TCRdb's copy carries only in-frame clones and drops some. Of about 56,000 clones listed, 93% are singletons. Sample: PBMCs. The receptors were gathered from a human donor in good health. Some clones in this sample may be carry-over from other donors' samples.

The V call is TRBV6-6, the J call TRBJ2-1; TRBD2 aligns across 9 bases. J gave up 5 bases and V 5 bases, and 7 bases lay outside the gene matches. Germline values: CDR1 MNHNY, CDR2 SVGAGI (reference sequence). The CDR3 spans 15 residues. CDR3 nucleotides: TGTGCCAGCAGTACCCCGGGACTAGCTAACAATGAGCAGTTCTTC. Protein: CASSTPGLANNEQFF.

J is TRBJ1-4 and V is TRBV30; D is undetermined. Germline V CDR1 and CDR2: GTSNPN, SVGIG (reference sequence). The CDR3 runs to 12 residues. V lost 5 bases to trimming and J lost 8 bases, with 12 bases between them. CDR3 residues: CAWAERREKLFF. DNA for the CDR3: TGTGCCTGGGCAGAGAGGAGGGAAAAACTGTTTTTT.

Concerning this clone itself: The same CDR3 can be traced to other DNA sequences in this sample. The rearrangement uses TRBV30 and TRBJ1-5; D is unresolved. The germline V gene has CDR1 GTSNPN and CDR2 SVGIG (reference sequence). V was trimmed by 3 bases and J by 1 base, leaving 7 bases between them. The CDR3 is made up of 13 amino acids. CDR3 nucleotide sequence: TGTGCCTGGAGCGCGGGAAGCAATCAGCCCCAGCATTTT. Translating gives CAWSAGSNQPQHF. Based on the CDR3 plus reference TRBV30 and TRBJ1-5, the full variable domain is SQTIHQWPATLVQPVGSPLSLECTVEGTSNPNLYWYRQAAGRGLQLLFYSVGIGQISSEVPQNLSASRPQDRQFILSSKKLLLSDSGFYLCAWSAGSNQPQHFGDGTRLSIL.

The CDR3 sequence is CASTSDRGGYEQYF. Written as DNA, the CDR3 is TGTGCCAGCACCTCGGACAGGGGAGGCTACGAGCAGTACTTC. The chain is built from TRBV6-5 and TRBJ2-7, with 9 bases aligning to TRBD1. Looked up from germline, CDR1 is MNHEY and CDR2 is SVGAGI. The CDR3 totals 14 residues. V lost 7 bases to trimming and J lost 3 bases; unmatched junction nucleotides: 7.

The genes are TRBV5-6 and TRBJ1-6, with 7 bases fitting TRBD1. This CDR3 spans 14 amino acids. The germline gives CDR1 SGHDT, CDR2 YYEEEE. V was pared by 4 bases and J by 10 bases, with 8 bases of the junction left unmatched. CDR3 DNA sequence: TGTGCCAGCAGCCTCCTAGACAGGGACTCACCCCTCCACTTT. Residues: CASSLLDRDSPLHF.

The rearrangement links TRBV4-2 to TRBJ2-1; TRBD2 matches at 10 bases. The ends lost 0 bases at V and 7 bases at J; junction bases unmatched: 18. The CDR3 is 20 residues long. Germline V lookup: CDR1 LGHNA, CDR2 YNFKEQ. The CDR3 is CASSQDSGAGLLAGRNEQFF. As DNA, the CDR3 is TGTGCCAGCAGCCAAGATAGCGGTGCGGGGTTACTAGCGGGGAGAAATGAGCAGTTCTTC.

J is TRBJ2-1 and V is TRBV9, with a possible D match to TRBD1 (5 bases). The CDR3 loop spans 16 amino acids. Germline lookup yields CDR1 SGDLS and CDR2 YYNGEE. The V end lost 2 bases, the J end lost 0 bases, and 12 bases lay between the germline ends. In DNA, the CDR3 is TGTGCCAGCAGCGTCCTGGGGCGAGCCTCCTACAATGAGCAGTTCTTC. Protein sequence: CASSVLGRASYNEQFF.

This clone was seen a single time. The V call is TRBV5-1, the J call TRBJ2-3, with a weak D call TRBD2 (7 bases). Germline loops: CDR1 SGHRS, CDR2 YFSETQ. The CDR3 length is 16 residues. V was cut by 4 bases and J by 4 bases, with 19 bases left in between. CDR3 amino acids: CASSPGGQGNPDTQYF. In DNA, the CDR3 is TGCGCCAGCAGCCCCGGGGGGCAGGGTAATCCAGATACGCAGTATTTT.

This clone was seen only once. The chain couples TRBV15 to TRBJ2-6; D remains ambiguous. The germline gives CDR1 LNHNV, CDR2 YYDKDF (reference sequence). Deletions cut 5 bases from V and 1 base from J, with 6 bases between. CDR3 size: 14 residues. The CDR3 protein is CATSSRSGANVLTF. CDR3 coding DNA: TGTGCCACCAGCTCCCGGTCTGGGGCCAACGTCCTGACTTTC.

The chain is built from TRBV11-2 and TRBJ1-4; D unclear. V dropped 1 base and J dropped 8 bases, with 5 bases sitting between them. Germline CDR1 reads SGHAT; CDR2 reads FQNNGV. The CDR3 covers 12 residues. The CDR3 bases are TGTGCCAGCAGCTTAGGGAGAGAAAAACTGTTTTTT. It encodes CASSLGREKLFF.

This clone was observed a handful of times. The chain joins TRBV2 to TRBJ1-6; D is uncertain. Germline CDR1 and CDR2: SNHLY and FYNNEI. CDR3 length equals 11 residues. V shed 3 bases and J shed 13 bases, with 7 bases lying between them. The DNA of the CDR3 is TGTGCCAGCAGTGACGGAGGGCCCCTCCACTTT. It translates to CASSDGGPLHF.

V is TRBV5-1 and J is TRBJ2-5, with TRBD2 matching 10 bases. The CDR3 sequence is 15 residues long. J was trimmed by 5 bases and V by 5 bases; bases with no gene match: 9. Germline V gene data show CDR1 as SGHRS and CDR2 as YFSETQ. The CDR3 DNA is TGCGCCAGCAGTTCTACCGGGACTAGCGCGGAGACCCAGTACTTC. Its protein is CASSSTGTSAETQYF.

The genes are TRBV29-1 and TRBJ2-3; the match to TRBD2 covers 8 bases. Germline CDR1 is SQVTM and CDR2 is ANQGSEA. Trimming at V came to 3 bases and at J to 1 base, leaving 6 bases not matched to a gene. The CDR3 extends over 15 amino acids. Written as DNA, the CDR3 is TGCAGCGTTGAGGCTAGCGGGCTTCGCACAGATACGCAGTATTTT. Translation gives CSVEASGLRTDTQYF.

The chain combines TRBV4-3 with TRBJ2-7; TRBD2 agrees at 8 bases. Germline CDR1 and CDR2: LGHNA and YSLEER. CDR3 length: 16 residues. J lost 2 bases, V lost 0 bases, and 6 bases had no gene match. The CDR3 DNA reads as TGCGCCAGCAGCCAAGATCCGGAACTAGCGGCCTACGAGCAGTACTTC. This codes for CASSQDPELAAYEQYF.

The chain has TRBV5-1 and TRBJ2-7; 9 nucleotides match TRBD1. Per germline, CDR1 SGHRS and CDR2 YFSETQ. CDR3 length: 15 residues. V lost 4 bases, J lost 4 bases, and 9 bases stayed unmatched. The CDR3 DNA sequence: TGCGCCAGCAGCCGGACAGGGGCAGAAACGTACGAGCAGTACTTC. Protein sequence: CASSRTGAETYEQYF.

The genes are TRBV7-3 and TRBJ2-1, with a weak D call TRBD2 (6 bases). The CDR3 extends over 15 amino acids. Germline-derived CDR1 and CDR2 are SGHTA and FQGTGA. Trimming stripped 5 bases from V and 2 bases from J, with 13 bases between. This CDR3 is CASSPGTGPYNEQFF. The DNA for the CDR3 is TGTGCCAGCAGCCCCGGGACTGGGCCCTACAATGAGCAGTTCTTC.

This chain connects TRBV9 to TRBJ1-4, with TRBD1 identical over 9 bases. Germline assignment: CDR1 SGDLS and CDR2 YYNGEE. CDR3 length equals 18 residues. J gave up 0 bases and V 4 bases, and 10 bases lay outside the gene matches. CDR3 residues: CASSQNRDRASTNEKLFF. The DNA of the CDR3 is TGTGCCAGCAGCCAGAACCGGGACAGGGCCTCAACTAATGAAAAACTGTTTTTT.

J is TRBJ2-3 and V is TRBV27; tentatively, D is TRBD2 (5 bases). The germline V gene has CDR1 MNHEY and CDR2 SMNVEV (reference sequence). This CDR3 spans 15 amino acids. Trimming took off 2 bases at V and 2 bases at J, with 11 bases between the two ends. The CDR3 region is CASSLGGRVTDTQYF. As DNA, the CDR3 is TGTGCCAGCAGTTTAGGTGGGAGAGTCACAGATACGCAGTATTTT.

This chain links TRBV6-1 with TRBJ1-4, with a tentative D call TRBD1 (6 bases). Germline V CDR1 and CDR2: MNHNS, SASEGT. The CDR3 is made up of 15 amino acids. V was cut by 7 bases and J by 0 bases, with 12 bases left in between. CDR3 in DNA: TGTGCCAGCAAAGGACAGTCCACAACTAATGAAAAACTGTTTTTT. Residues: CASKGQSTTNEKLFF.

The chain is built from TRBV29-1 and TRBJ1-2, with D tentatively TRBD1 (6 bases). The CDR3 has 12 residues. The V gene lost 7 bases and the J gene lost 4 bases, with 13 bases spanning the gap. Looked up from germline, CDR1 is SQVTM and CDR2 is ANQGSEA. The CDR3 protein is CSGSTGRYGYTF. The CDR3 DNA reads as TGCAGCGGCTCAACAGGGCGCTATGGCTACACCTTC.

V usage is TRBV7-9 and J usage is TRBJ2-5; TRBD2 is a possible D gene (7 bases). This CDR3 has 14 residues. Trimming shortened V by 3 bases and J by 4 bases, and 12 bases separated the two germline ends. Germline CDR1 reads SEHNR; CDR2 reads FQNEAQ (reference sequence). As DNA, the CDR3 is TGTGCCAGCAGCTTCAGGGGCGGGGGAGAGACCCAGTACTTC. It codes for CASSFRGGGETQYF.

The rearrangement joins TRBV6-6 to TRBJ2-1; 9 nucleotides match TRBD2. With V trimmed by 4 bases and J by 2 bases, 6 bases remained unmatched. Germline CDR1 reads MNHNY; CDR2 reads SVGAGI (reference sequence). The CDR3 covers 16 residues. The CDR3 here is CASSSRAGGTYNEQFF. The CDR3 nucleotides read TGTGCCAGCAGTTCCCGGGCGGGAGGGACCTACAATGAGCAGTTCTTC.

CDR3 in amino acids: CASSLGAGDSYEQYF. CDR3 DNA: TGTGCCAGCAGTTTAGGAGCGGGAGACTCCTACGAGCAGTACTTC. The chain has TRBV27 and TRBJ2-7; the match to TRBD2 covers 8 bases. This CDR3 has 15 residues. Germline V lookup: CDR1 MNHEY, CDR2 SMNVEV (reference sequence). After removal of 2 bases from V and 0 bases from J, the junction contained 3 bases not matched to a gene.

This rearrangement joins TRBV5-1 to TRBJ1-2; no clear D gene. The CDR3 is 15 amino acids. The germline V gene has CDR1 SGHRS and CDR2 YFSETQ. V was shortened by 4 bases and J by 1 base, with 14 bases between the two germline ends. The DNA for the CDR3 is TGCGCCAGCAGCCATTGGGAGGAGAATAACTATGGCTACACCTTC. Translating gives CASSHWEENNYGYTF.

This chain connects TRBV6-5 to TRBJ2-2; perhaps TRBD1 as D (5 bases). CDR3 length equals 14 residues. The germline V and J ends were trimmed by 5 bases and 5 bases, with 12 bases remaining between them. The germline V gene has CDR1 MNHEY and CDR2 SVGAGI. This chain's CDR3 is CASSNDSPTGELFF. CDR3 nucleotides: TGTGCCAGCAGTAACGACAGTCCTACCGGGGAGCTGTTTTTT.

The chain carries TRBV5-1 and TRBJ2-1; 8 bases agree with TRBD2. This CDR3 contains 16 residues. Trimming removed 3 bases from V and 11 bases from J; junction bases left unmatched: 16. CDR1 and CDR2 (germline): SGHRS, YFSETQ. CDR3: CASSSDGTRGAAQQFF. The CDR3 region has the DNA TGCGCCAGCAGCTCGGATGGGACTAGAGGGGCCGCTCAGCAGTTCTTC.

The chain carries TRBV7-2 and TRBJ1-1, with D unresolved. This CDR3 comprises 14 residues. The V end was cut by 5 bases, the J end by 8 bases, with 18 bases between. In germline, CDR1 is SGHTA, CDR2 FQGNSA. The CDR3 loop reads CASSPFTATPEAFF. CDR3 bases: TGTGCCAGCAGCCCTTTCACTGCGACTCCGGAAGCTTTCTTT.

V and J are TRBV11-1 and TRBJ2-4, with TRBD2 identical over 13 bases. The CDR3 sequence is 15 residues long. Germline V CDR1 and CDR2: SGHAT, FQDESV (reference sequence). The V and J ends lost 6 bases and 7 bases, in that order; junction bases with no gene match: 6. CDR3 bases: TGTGCCAGCAGTACCGGACTAGCGGGAGTGAACATTCAGTACTTC. Residues: CASSTGLAGVNIQYF.

The gene calls are TRBV5-8 and TRBJ2-3, with 7 bases that match TRBD2. Germline V CDR1 and CDR2: SGHTS, YDEGEE. Trimming cost V 4 bases and J 2 bases; bases outside gene matches: 10. The CDR3 contains 16 residues. CDR3 region: CASSVRLAVHTDTQYF. The CDR3 nucleotides read TGTGCCAGCAGCGTTCGACTAGCTGTCCACACAGATACGCAGTATTTT.

The rearrangement links TRBV27 to TRBJ1-1; D gene unclear. From germline, CDR1 is MNHEY and CDR2 SMNVEV (reference sequence). This CDR3 has 14 amino acids. The germline V and J ends were trimmed by 5 bases and 1 base, with 11 bases remaining between them. As DNA, the CDR3 is TGTGCCAGCAGTACATGGAGGAGGAACACTGAAGCTTTCTTT. Residues: CASSTWRRNTEAFF.

The V gene is TRBV7-8, the J gene TRBJ1-2; the match to TRBD1 covers 10 bases. The CDR3 loop spans 15 amino acids. The junction had 2 bases not matched to a gene; V was cut back by 3 bases and J by 1 base. Per germline, CDR1 SGHVS and CDR2 FQNEAQ. CDR3 residues: CASSLGQGRNYGYTF. CDR3 bases: TGTGCCAGCAGCTTGGGACAGGGGCGTAACTATGGCTACACCTTC.